This passage covers 25 T cell receptor beta chains from one sample sequenced in a study of T-cell memory formation after mild COVID-19. TCRdb itself ran the 5' RACE reads through MiXCR, one entry per CDR3 protein. This table has 85,000 to 120,000 distinct CDR3 sequences, around 11% appearing once. Material: PBMCs or a T cell subset sorted from them (not recorded which). The origin of the receptors is an adult woman who had mild COVID-19 (a few samples of this study predate the infection). Cell type and time point are not known.

The J gene is TRBJ2-7, the V gene TRBV7-8, with no clear D. Between the trimmed V and J ends, which lost 4 bases and 0 bases, there was a span of 10 bases. This CDR3 comprises 14 residues. The V gene's germline CDR1 is SGHVS and CDR2 FQNEAQ. The CDR3 nucleotides are TGTGCCAGCAGCTCCGACTGGAACTCCTACGAGCAGTACTTC. It is translated as CASSSDWNSYEQYF.

The J gene is TRBJ2-7, the V gene TRBV2, with 11 positions matching TRBD2. Trimming cost V 8 bases and J 4 bases; bases outside gene matches: 7. CDR1 SNHLY and CDR2 FYNNEI come from the germline V gene. The CDR3 is 14 residues long. The CDR3 region has the DNA TGTGCCAGCCGTCTAGCGGGAGGAAAGTACGAGCAGTACTTC. Its protein is CASRLAGGKYEQYF. Full variable domain (remainder filled in from reference TRBV2 and TRBJ2-7): EPEVTQTPSHQVTQMGQEVILRCVPISNHLYFYWYRQILGQKVEFLVSFYNNEISEKSEIFDDQFSVERPDGSNFTLKIRSTKLEDSAMYFCASRLAGGKYEQYFGPGTRLTVT.

This clonotype appeared many times. The rearrangement joins TRBV7-6 to TRBJ2-3, with D possibly matching TRBD2 (6 bases). CDR1 is SGHVS, CDR2 FNYEAQ, per germline. The ends were cut back, 5 bases at V and 0 bases at J, with 12 bases in the middle. The CDR3 is made up of 15 amino acids. DNA for the CDR3: TGTGCCAGCAGCCTTACCGGGACTAGCACAGATACGCAGTATTTT. It is translated as CASSLTGTSTDTQYF.

The chain combines TRBV19 with TRBJ2-7; D uncertain. Per germline, CDR1 LNHDA and CDR2 SQIVND (reference sequence). Trimming removed 0 bases from V and 4 bases from J, with 7 bases in between. The length of the CDR3 is 13 residues. As DNA, the CDR3 is TGTGCCAGTAGTATAGATTTGGGGTACGAGCAGTACTTC. The encoded protein is CASSIDLGYEQYF.

This clonotype was observed a handful of times. The gene calls are TRBV7-9 and TRBJ1-6, with TRBD1 as a possible D gene (5 bases). V was pared by 4 bases and J by 1 base, with 11 bases between. This CDR3 is 16 amino acids long. Germline V gives CDR1 SEHNR, CDR2 FQNEAQ (reference sequence). CDR3: CASSSTWGSYNSPLHF. CDR3 nucleotides: TGTGCCAGCAGCTCCACCTGGGGGTCCTATAATTCACCCCTCCACTTT.

By its share, this clonotype is medium-sized (0.01 to 0.1%). The chain has TRBV29-1 and TRBJ2-1, with a tentative D call TRBD2 (5 bases). The V end lost 2 bases, the J end lost 7 bases, and 9 bases lay between the germline ends. Germline V gene sequence: CDR1 SQVTM, CDR2 ANQGSEA. There are 12 residues in the CDR3. This CDR3 is CSVEKGVNEQFF. CDR3 in DNA: TGCAGCGTTGAAAAGGGAGTAAATGAGCAGTTCTTC.

This clonotype has a count of ten or more. V gene TRBV5-1 combines with J gene TRBJ2-1; D uncertain. The CDR3 contains 12 residues. Per germline, CDR1 SGHRS and CDR2 YFSETQ. The germline V and J ends were trimmed by 0 bases and 10 bases, with 8 bases remaining between them. CDR3: CASSLVTPEQFF. The CDR3 DNA sequence: TGCGCCAGCAGCTTGGTCACCCCGGAGCAGTTCTTC.

This clonotype was seen more than once but under ten times. The CDR3 DNA reads TGTGCCAGCAGCTACGTTTGGGGCTACGAGCAGTACTTC. It is translated as CASSYVWGYEQYF. This chain connects TRBV6-6 to TRBJ2-7; D gene uncertain. Germline V gives CDR1 MNHNY, CDR2 SVGAGI (reference sequence). This CDR3 region has 13 residues. The V end was cut by 6 bases, the J end by 3 bases, with 12 bases between.

This chain joins TRBV12-3 or TRBV12-4 and TRBJ1-6, with D hard to call. The CDR3 loop spans 18 amino acids. V was clipped by 6 bases and J by 9 bases, with 27 bases between them. The CDR3 loop reads CASSPQKMASLSPSPLHF. The CDR3 DNA follows: TGTGCCAGCAGCCCTCAGAAAATGGCCAGCCTAAGCCCTTCACCCCTCCACTTT.

This rearrangement joins TRBV14 to TRBJ1-2; D gene ambiguous. V lost 4 bases and J lost 1, with 10 bases in between. Germline assignment: CDR1 SGHDN and CDR2 FVKESK. There are 14 residues in the CDR3. The CDR3 is CASSPDPDNYGYTF. Here the CDR3 DNA reads TGTGCCAGCAGCCCCGACCCCGATAACTATGGCTACACCTTC.

Written as DNA, the CDR3 is TGTGCCAGCAGCCAAGATCTAGCGGGAGGCAGGAATGAGCAGTTCTTC. Its translation is CASSQDLAGGRNEQFF. The rearrangement joins TRBV4-2 to TRBJ2-1; 11 bases fit TRBD2. The ends lost 0 bases at V and 7 bases at J; junction bases unmatched: 5. Germline V gene sequence: CDR1 LGHNA, CDR2 YNFKEQ. The length of the CDR3 is 16 residues.

J is TRBJ1-5 and V is TRBV12-5; D remains unclear. V was pared by 6 bases and J by 3 bases, with 6 bases between. There are 12 residues in the CDR3. Germline lookup yields CDR1 LGHNT and CDR2 FRNRAP. The CDR3 loop is CASGELNQPQHF. The CDR3 nucleotides are TGTGCTAGTGGAGAACTCAATCAGCCCCAGCATTTT.

CDR3 in DNA: TGTGCCAGCAGTTTATCTGGAGGTCAGCCCCAGCATTTT. Protein product: CASSLSGGQPQHF. The gene calls are TRBV12-3 or TRBV12-4 and TRBJ1-5, with D unresolved. The CDR3 spans 13 residues. Trimming removed 2 bases at V and 6 bases at J, with 8 bases between.

Only a few counts were recorded for this clonotype. The gene calls are TRBV10-3 and TRBJ2-7, with D tentatively TRBD1 (6 bases). Germline assignment: CDR1 ENHRY and CDR2 SYGVKD. CDR3 length: 17 amino acids. Trimming took off 4 bases at V and 6 bases at J, with 25 bases between the two ends. CDR3 coding DNA: TGTGCCATCAGTGCTCCCCGGGACACGACCTCGGGACGCGAGCAGTACTTC. Translation gives CAISAPRDTTSGREQYF.

V usage is TRBV7-9 and J usage is TRBJ2-3; D ambiguous. V lost 0 bases and J 2 bases, leaving 12 bases between the germline ends. The CDR3 is 16 amino acids. CDR1 is SEHNR, CDR2 FQNEAQ, per germline (reference sequence). CDR3 in DNA: TGTGCCAGCAGCTTAGCGCTCCACACCCCCACAGATACGCAGTATTTT. This translates into CASSLALHTPTDTQYF.

This clonotype was picked up many times. The chain has TRBV4-2 and TRBJ1-2; TRBD1 matches 8 bases. This CDR3 region has 13 residues. J gave up 7 bases and V 3 bases, and 4 bases lay outside the gene matches. Germline CDR1 is LGHNA and CDR2 is YNFKEQ. The CDR3 DNA reads TGTGCCAGCAGCCAGGAGACAGGGGTTGGCTACACCTTC. Its translation: CASSQETGVGYTF.

V usage is TRBV9 and J usage is TRBJ2-1, with a tentative D call TRBD1 (5 bases). V was clipped by 3 bases and J by 8 bases, with 6 bases between them. Germline assignment: CDR1 SGDLS and CDR2 YYNGEE. The length of the CDR3 is 11 residues. This chain's CDR3 is CASSEGDEQFF. The CDR3 DNA sequence: TGTGCCAGCAGCGAAGGGGATGAGCAGTTCTTC.

This clonotype turned up a few times. The rearrangement joins TRBV10-3 to TRBJ2-1, with D unresolved. The CDR3 has 11 residues. Germline V CDR1 and CDR2: ENHRY, SYGVKD. The V end lost 5 bases, the J end lost 3 bases, and 2 bases lay between the germline ends. CDR3 coding DNA: TGTGCCATCAGTATCTACAATGAGCAGTTCTTC. Translating gives CAISIYNEQFF.

In its sample, this clonotype was seen a few times. The chain employs TRBV3-1 and TRBJ1-2; 7 nucleotides agree with TRBD1. The junction had 8 bases not matched to a gene; V was cut back by 0 bases and J by 4 bases. The germline CDR1 and CDR2 sequences are LGHDT and YNNKEL (reference sequence). This CDR3 contains 16 residues. As DNA, the CDR3 is TGTGCCAGCAGCCAAGATTGGACAGGCGGTACCTATGGCTACACCTTC. Translation gives CASSQDWTGGTYGYTF.

This chain links TRBV5-1 with TRBJ2-7; the D is unclear. The V gene's germline CDR1 is SGHRS and CDR2 YFSETQ. Trimming pared 0 bases from V and 4 bases from J, leaving 8 bases between. This CDR3 is built from 13 residues. CDR3: CASSLGRWYEQYF. The CDR3 nucleotides read TGCGCCAGCAGCTTGGGCAGATGGTACGAGCAGTACTTC.

This clonotype was found a few times. The genes are TRBV7-9 and TRBJ2-7; TRBD2 matches 10 bases. Germline trimming cut 5 bases from V and 3 bases from J; bases unmatched to any gene: 10. CDR1 and CDR2 (germline): SEHNR, FQNEAQ (reference sequence). CDR3 length: 16 amino acids. For the CDR3, the DNA is TGTGCCAGCAGCCCATCCCAGAGCGGGAGGGGCTACGAGCAGTACTTC. Translated: CASSPSQSGRGYEQYF.

V and J are TRBV6-1 and TRBJ2-5; D ambiguous. CDR1 is MNHNS and CDR2 is SASEGT in the germline V gene. The CDR3 loop spans 15 amino acids. V was trimmed by 2 bases and J by 2 bases, leaving 12 bases between them. CDR3 sequence (DNA): TGTGCCAGCAGTGAAATAAGGTTGGGTCAAGAGACCCAGTACTTC. It translates to CASSEIRLGQETQYF.

The genes are TRBV4-1 and TRBJ2-1; D is unclear. Germline-derived CDR1 and CDR2 are MGHRA and YSYEKL. The CDR3 is 15 amino acids. The V end lost 0 bases, the J end lost 4 bases, and 10 bases lay between the germline ends. CDR3 loop: CASSQDRAAYNEQFF. Written as DNA, the CDR3 is TGCGCCAGCAGCCAAGATAGGGCGGCATACAATGAGCAGTTCTTC.

CDR3 protein: CASSYLLAGEGSTDTQYF. The CDR3 DNA is TGTGCCAGCAGCTATCTACTAGCGGGAGAGGGAAGCACAGATACGCAGTATTTT. The chain uses TRBV11-2 and TRBJ2-3, with TRBD2 identical over 11 bases. The CDR3 spans 18 residues. The V segment lost 4 bases and the J segment 0 bases; nucleotides outside the gene matches: 9. The V gene's germline CDR1 is SGHAT and CDR2 FQNNGV.

This chain uses TRBV7-9 with TRBJ2-7; D is unresolved. Germline V gives CDR1 SEHNR, CDR2 FQNEAQ (reference sequence). The CDR3 is made up of 13 amino acids. V was pared by 4 bases and J by 4 bases, with 11 bases between. CDR3 DNA: TGTGCCAGCAGCTCCCCGGACGGATACGAGCAGTACTTC. Translating gives CASSSPDGYEQYF.